Below are 23 T cell receptor beta chains sequenced from a single sample in a study of cytomegalovirus exposure and HLA in healthy donors. PCR was performed using 60 Vbeta and 13 Jbeta primers. This table comes from immunoSEQ multiplex PCR, and its TCRdb copy is limited to in-frame clones, with some not included. The sample holds over 150,000 clones, around 75% seen once. Sequenced: PBMCs. The source is a man in his thirties or forties in good health and CMV-seropositive.

The chain joins TRBV19 to TRBJ2-1, with 8 bases identical to TRBD2. Germline V lookup: CDR1 LNHDA, CDR2 SQIVND (reference sequence). Unmatched junction bases numbered 18, after V lost 6 bases and J lost 5 bases. The CDR3 runs 18 residues. The CDR3 protein is CASRPRTSGSMSNNEQFF. CDR3 in DNA: TGTGCCAGTAGACCGAGGACGAGCGGGAGTATGAGTAACAATGAGCAGTTCTTC. The variable domain in full, completed from reference TRBV19 and TRBJ2-1, reads DGGITQSPKYLFRKEGQNVTLSCEQNLNHDAMYWYRQDPGQGLRLIYYSQIVNDFQKGDIAEGYSVSREKKESFPLTVTSAQKNPTAFYLCASRPRTSGSMSNNEQFFGPGTRLTVL.

The chain uses TRBV5-1 and TRBJ1-1; 7 bases are a match to TRBD1. CDR1 SGHRS and CDR2 YFSETQ come from the germline V gene. CDR3 size: 13 residues. V was clipped by 0 bases and J by 6 bases; unmatched bases: 2. The CDR3 region has the DNA TGCGCCAGCAGCTTGGAAGGACAGGCTGAAGCTTTCTTT. Its translation: CASSLEGQAEAFF.

The chain employs TRBV6-1 and TRBJ1-1; maybe TRBD1 (5 bases). V was trimmed by 8 bases and J by 4 bases, leaving 17 bases between them. Germline loops: CDR1 MNHNS, CDR2 SASEGT. This CDR3 has 14 residues. The CDR3 spells CASSVGGYGTEAFF. The DNA for the CDR3 is TGTGCCAGCTCCGTGGGGGGTTACGGCACTGAAGCTTTCTTT.

The rearrangement links TRBV28 to TRBJ1-2, with D tentatively TRBD1 (6 bases). From germline, CDR1 is MDHEN and CDR2 SYDVKM. V lost 7 bases to trimming and J lost 1 base, with 13 bases between them. This CDR3 region has 14 residues. As DNA, the CDR3 is TGTGCCAGCACCCGGTGGGACAATAACTATGGCTACACCTTC. Its protein product is CASTRWDNNYGYTF.

This clone was seen a handful of times. CDR3 residues: CASSQVEASSGANVLTF. The CDR3, as DNA: TGTGCCAGCAGCCAAGTTGAGGCGTCATCTGGGGCCAACGTCCTGACTTTC. This sequence joins TRBV4-2 and TRBJ2-6, with D unresolved. This CDR3 region has 17 residues. V dropped 1 base and J dropped 1 base, with 11 bases sitting between them. CDR1 is LGHNA, CDR2 YNFKEQ, per germline.

CDR3 residues: CASSPYVIAGAGEQYF. The CDR3, as DNA: TGCGCCAGCAGCCCCTATGTTATAGCGGGGGCGGGGGAGCAGTACTTC. V usage is TRBV4-1 and J usage is TRBJ2-7, with 9 bases aligning to TRBD2. The CDR3 loop spans 16 amino acids. Per germline, CDR1 MGHRA and CDR2 YSYEKL. Unmatched junction bases numbered 14, after V lost 4 bases and J lost 7 bases.

This rearrangement joins TRBV5-5 to TRBJ2-2; no clear D gene. From germline, CDR1 is SGHKS and CDR2 YYEKEE (reference sequence). V lost 6 bases, J lost 1 base, and 7 bases lay in between. CDR3 length: 13 amino acids. The CDR3 sequence is CASNQQNTGELFF. The CDR3 coding sequence is TGTGCCAGCAACCAACAGAACACCGGGGAGCTGTTTTTT.

This rearrangement joins TRBV9 to TRBJ2-1, with 9 bases matching TRBD2. CDR3 length equals 14 residues. Germline V CDR1 and CDR2: SGDLS, YYNGEE. V gave up 2 bases and J gave up 9 bases; unmatched junction bases: 6. The CDR3 here is CASSVGGRASEQFF. The CDR3 DNA reads as TGTGCCAGCAGCGTGGGCGGGAGGGCCTCTGAGCAGTTCTTC.

The rearrangement uses TRBV30 and TRBJ1-5; 9 bases agree with TRBD1. V trimming: 2 bases; J trimming: 6 bases; junction bases outside the gene matches: 5. This CDR3 is 14 amino acids long. Germline values: CDR1 GTSNPN, CDR2 SVGIG (reference sequence). In nucleotides, the CDR3 is TGTGCCTGGAGTAGGACAGGGGTGGCTCAGCCCCAGCATTTT. This codes for CAWSRTGVAQPQHF.

The chain uses TRBV7-8 and TRBJ2-7, with 7 positions matching TRBD1. CDR1 SGHVS and CDR2 FQNEAQ come from the germline V gene. There are 15 residues in the CDR3. V shed 5 bases, J shed 1 base, and the junction held 8 bases outside the gene matches. For the CDR3, the DNA is TGTGCCAGCAGCCTCCTACAGGGGAATTCCTACGAGCAGTACTTC. Translated: CASSLLQGNSYEQYF.

This chain links TRBV11-2 with TRBJ1-3; no firm D call. The V and J ends lost 1 base and 0 bases respectively, with 13 bases between them. Germline V gene data show CDR1 as SGHAT and CDR2 as FQNNGV. CDR3 length equals 17 residues. The CDR3 protein is CASSLALTSSSGNTIYF. The DNA of the CDR3 is TGTGCCAGCAGCTTAGCCCTGACAAGCAGCTCTGGAAACACCATATATTTT.

V is TRBV13 and J is TRBJ1-4; tentatively, D is TRBD1 (6 bases). Germline CDR1 is PRHDT and CDR2 is FYEKMQ (reference sequence). The CDR3 runs 13 residues. Between the trimmed V and J ends, which lost 5 bases and 13 bases, there was a span of 17 bases. The CDR3 DNA reads TGTGCCAGCAGCCTACAGGGACGGGGAAGACTGTTTTTT. This sequence encodes CASSLQGRGRLFF.

This rearrangement joins TRBV5-5 to TRBJ1-2; tentatively, D is TRBD1 (5 bases). V lost 1 base, J lost 2 bases, and 9 bases lay in between. Germline V gene lookup returns CDR1 SGHKS and CDR2 YYEKEE (reference sequence). This CDR3 contains 14 residues. CDR3 sequence reads: CASSLSAGNYGYTF. The CDR3 nucleotides read TGTGCCAGCAGCTTGTCAGCAGGGAACTATGGCTACACCTTC.

The V call is TRBV4-3, the J call TRBJ1-2; the match to TRBD1 covers 8 bases. This CDR3 spans 15 amino acids. CDR1 is LGHNA, CDR2 YSLEER, per germline. The ends lost 3 bases at V and 6 bases at J; junction bases unmatched: 9. CDR3 amino acids: CASSHAWTGLNGYTF. DNA for the CDR3: TGCGCCAGCAGCCATGCTTGGACAGGGTTGAATGGCTACACCTTC.

This clone was seen a single time. This sequence joins TRBV7-2 and TRBJ1-4, with D maybe TRBD1 (5 bases). This CDR3 has 12 amino acids. The V end lost 1 base, the J end lost 10 bases, and 7 bases lay between the germline ends. Per the germline V gene, CDR1 is SGHTA and CDR2 is FQGNSA. CDR3 nucleotides: TGTGCCAGCAGCTTAGTTCAGGGAAAACTGTTTTTT. Protein sequence: CASSLVQGKLFF.

This chain links TRBV11-2 with TRBJ2-5; 10 nucleotides align to TRBD2. V shed 7 bases, J shed 4 bases, and the junction held 18 bases outside the gene matches. Germline values: CDR1 SGHAT, CDR2 FQNNGV. This CDR3 spans 18 amino acids. The CDR3 loop reads CASTRIGLAGVGTETQYF. DNA of the CDR3: TGTGCCAGCACCCGCATTGGGCTAGCGGGAGTTGGTACAGAGACCCAGTACTTC.

The V gene is TRBV28, the J gene TRBJ1-2; unclear D gene. There are 12 residues in the CDR3. Germline loops: CDR1 MDHEN, CDR2 SYDVKM. Trimming shortened V by 4 bases and J by 2 bases, and 5 bases separated the two germline ends. The CDR3 sequence is CASSYQNYGYTF. As DNA, the CDR3 is TGTGCCAGCAGTTATCAAAACTATGGCTACACCTTC.

This chain uses TRBV7-6 with TRBJ1-1, with 7 bases that match TRBD1. CDR3 length: 15 amino acids. Losses at the gene ends were 5 bases for V and 3 bases for J; bases not matched to a gene: 9. The V gene's germline CDR1 is SGHVS and CDR2 FNYEAQ. CDR3: CASSLRQGRDTEAFF. CDR3 nucleotide sequence: TGTGCCAGCAGCCTTCGACAGGGCAGGGACACTGAAGCTTTCTTT.

The chain employs TRBV29-1 and TRBJ1-1; D ambiguous. Trimming shortened V by 5 bases and J by 1 base, and 5 bases separated the two germline ends. This CDR3 is 11 amino acids long. Germline loops: CDR1 SQVTM, CDR2 ANQGSEA. CDR3 in amino acids: CSVTKNTEAFF. The CDR3 DNA sequence: TGCAGCGTTACAAAGAACACTGAAGCTTTCTTT.

This clone is labeled as medium-sized (0.01 to 0.1%). This specimen includes other DNA sequences encoding the same CDR3. V usage is TRBV27 and J usage is TRBJ2-5, with 7 bases that match TRBD1. The CDR3 has 15 residues. The germline CDR1 and CDR2 sequences are MNHEY and SMNVEV (reference sequence). V trimming: 5 bases; J trimming: 5 bases; junction bases outside the gene matches: 11. The CDR3 reads CASSARDRGRETQYF. The DNA for the CDR3 is TGTGCCAGCAGTGCCCGGGACAGAGGAAGGGAGACCCAGTACTTC.

The J gene is TRBJ1-4, the V gene TRBV27, with unresolved D. Trimming stripped 5 bases from V and 0 bases from J, with 4 bases between. The CDR3 is 13 residues long. Germline CDR1 and CDR2: MNHEY and SMNVEV (reference sequence). The CDR3 sequence is CASSPSTNEKLFF. The DNA of the CDR3 is TGTGCCAGCAGTCCTTCAACTAATGAAAAACTGTTTTTT. Together with reference TRBV27 and TRBJ1-4, the CDR3 gives the full variable domain: EAQVTQNPRYLITVTGKKLTVTCSQNMNHEYMSWYRQDPGLGLRQIYYSMNVEVTDKGDVPEGYKVSRKEKRNFPLILESPSPNQTSLYFCASSPSTNEKLFFGSGTQLSVL.

The chain is built from TRBV7-9 and TRBJ2-2; 8 nucleotides align to TRBD1. V trimming: 5 bases; J trimming: 7 bases; junction bases outside the gene matches: 9. In germline, CDR1 is SEHNR, CDR2 FQNEAQ (reference sequence). The CDR3 covers 15 residues. The CDR3 reads CASSNGQGGGGELFF. The CDR3 coding sequence is TGTGCCAGCAGCAACGGACAGGGAGGAGGCGGGGAGCTGTTTTTT.

This clone was counted a single time. The J gene is TRBJ2-7, the V gene TRBV5-4, with 12 bases lining up with TRBD2. Germline V gene lookup returns CDR1 SGHNT and CDR2 YYREEE (reference sequence). This CDR3 contains 15 residues. V was clipped by 3 bases and J by 5 bases; unmatched bases: 6. The CDR3 reads CASSYRLAGANEQYF. CDR3 DNA sequence: TGTGCCAGCAGCTACCGACTAGCGGGAGCAAACGAGCAGTACTTC.